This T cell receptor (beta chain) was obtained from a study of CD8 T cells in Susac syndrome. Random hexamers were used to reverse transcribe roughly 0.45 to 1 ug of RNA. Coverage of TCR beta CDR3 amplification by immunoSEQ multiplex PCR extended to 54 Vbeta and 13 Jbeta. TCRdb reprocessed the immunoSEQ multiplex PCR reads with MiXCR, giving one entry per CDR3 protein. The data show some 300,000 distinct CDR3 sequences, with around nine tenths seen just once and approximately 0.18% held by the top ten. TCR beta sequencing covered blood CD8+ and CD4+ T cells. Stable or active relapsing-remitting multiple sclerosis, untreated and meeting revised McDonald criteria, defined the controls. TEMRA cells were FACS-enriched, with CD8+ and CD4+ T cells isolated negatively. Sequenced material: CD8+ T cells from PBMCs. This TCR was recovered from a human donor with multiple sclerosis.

The CDR3 region is CAWWEKTGGDGYTF. DNA for the CDR3: TGTGCCTGGTGGGAAAAAACAGGGGGCGACGGCTACACCTTC. The rearrangement uses TRBV30 and TRBJ1-2; 9 bases fit TRBD1. V lost 5 bases, J lost 8 bases, and 12 bases stayed unmatched. CDR1 GTSNPN and CDR2 SVGIG come from the germline V gene (reference sequence). The CDR3 is 14 amino acids.